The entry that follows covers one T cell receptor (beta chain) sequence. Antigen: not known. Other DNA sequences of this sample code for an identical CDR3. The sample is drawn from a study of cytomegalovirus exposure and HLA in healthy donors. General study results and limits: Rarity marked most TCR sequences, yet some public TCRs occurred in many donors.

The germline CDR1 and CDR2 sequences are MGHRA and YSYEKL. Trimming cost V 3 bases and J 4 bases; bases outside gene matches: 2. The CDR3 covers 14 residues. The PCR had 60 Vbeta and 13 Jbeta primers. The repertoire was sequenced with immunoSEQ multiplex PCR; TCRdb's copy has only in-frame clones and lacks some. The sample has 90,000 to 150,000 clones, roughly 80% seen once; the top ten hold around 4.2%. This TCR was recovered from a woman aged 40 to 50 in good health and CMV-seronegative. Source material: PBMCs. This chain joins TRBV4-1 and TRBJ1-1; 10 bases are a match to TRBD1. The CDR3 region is CASSHRDRGTEAFF. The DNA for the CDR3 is TGCGCCAGCAGCCATCGGGACAGGGGCACTGAAGCTTTCTTT.